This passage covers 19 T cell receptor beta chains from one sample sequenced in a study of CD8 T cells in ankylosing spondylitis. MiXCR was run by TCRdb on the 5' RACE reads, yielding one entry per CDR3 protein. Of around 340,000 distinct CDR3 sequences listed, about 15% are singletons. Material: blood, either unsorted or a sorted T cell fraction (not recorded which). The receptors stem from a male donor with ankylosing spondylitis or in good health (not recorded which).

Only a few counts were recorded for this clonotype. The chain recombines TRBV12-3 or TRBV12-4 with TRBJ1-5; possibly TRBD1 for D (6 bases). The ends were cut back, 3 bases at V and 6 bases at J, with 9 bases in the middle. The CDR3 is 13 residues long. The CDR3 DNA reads TGTGCCAGCAGTTTGTCGGGGGCTCAGCCCCAGCATTTT. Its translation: CASSLSGAQPQHF.

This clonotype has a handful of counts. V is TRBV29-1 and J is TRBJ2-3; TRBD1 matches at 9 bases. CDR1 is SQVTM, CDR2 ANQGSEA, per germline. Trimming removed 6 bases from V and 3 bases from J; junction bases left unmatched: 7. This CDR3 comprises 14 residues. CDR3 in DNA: TGCAGCGTGGTGCCGGGACAGGGAACAGATACGCAGTATTTT. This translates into CSVVPGQGTDTQYF.

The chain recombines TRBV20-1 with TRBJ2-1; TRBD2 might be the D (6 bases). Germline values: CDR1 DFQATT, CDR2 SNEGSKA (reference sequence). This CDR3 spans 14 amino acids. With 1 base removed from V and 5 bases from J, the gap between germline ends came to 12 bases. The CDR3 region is CSARGGGNHNEQFF. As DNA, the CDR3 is TGCAGTGCTAGAGGGGGCGGGAACCACAATGAGCAGTTCTTC.

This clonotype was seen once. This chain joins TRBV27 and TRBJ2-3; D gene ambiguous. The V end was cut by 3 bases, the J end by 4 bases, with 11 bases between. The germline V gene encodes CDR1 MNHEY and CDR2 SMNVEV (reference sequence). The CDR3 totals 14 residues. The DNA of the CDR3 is TGTGCCAGCAGTTTTGCCCCCACGTCAGATACGCAGTATTTT. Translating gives CASSFAPTSDTQYF.

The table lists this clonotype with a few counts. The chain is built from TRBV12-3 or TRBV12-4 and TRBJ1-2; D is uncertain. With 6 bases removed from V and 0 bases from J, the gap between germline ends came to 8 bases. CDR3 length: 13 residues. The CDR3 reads CASRPGSNYGYTF. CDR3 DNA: TGTGCCAGCAGGCCAGGATCTAACTATGGCTACACCTTC.

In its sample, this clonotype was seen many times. As DNA, the CDR3 is TGTGCCAGCAGCTTAGGATTGGGGGCTCACAGTCAGCCCCAGCATTTT. This sequence encodes CASSLGLGAHSQPQHF. The chain recombines TRBV7-8 with TRBJ1-5; tentative D call: TRBD1 (6 bases). The germline gives CDR1 SGHVS, CDR2 FQNEAQ. The CDR3 totals 16 residues. Trimming cost V 1 base and J 6 bases, with 16 bases left between them.

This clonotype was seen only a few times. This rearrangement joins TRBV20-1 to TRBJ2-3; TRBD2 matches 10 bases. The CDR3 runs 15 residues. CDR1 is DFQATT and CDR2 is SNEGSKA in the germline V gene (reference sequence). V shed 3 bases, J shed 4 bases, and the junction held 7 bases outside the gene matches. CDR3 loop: CSASSLAGVSDTQYF. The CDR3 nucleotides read TGCAGTGCTAGTTCTCTAGCGGGAGTATCAGATACGCAGTATTTT.

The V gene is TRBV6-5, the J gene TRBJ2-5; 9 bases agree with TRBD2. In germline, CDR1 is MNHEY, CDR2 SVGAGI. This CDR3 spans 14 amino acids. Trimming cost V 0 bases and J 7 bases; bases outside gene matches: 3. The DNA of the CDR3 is TGTGCCAGCAGTTACTCGGTAGCGGGGGCGACCCAGTACTTC. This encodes CASSYSVAGATQYF.

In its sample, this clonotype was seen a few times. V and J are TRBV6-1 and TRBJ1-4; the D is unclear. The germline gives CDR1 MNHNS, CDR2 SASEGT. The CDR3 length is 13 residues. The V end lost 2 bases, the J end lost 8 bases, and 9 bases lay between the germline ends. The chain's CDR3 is CASSELRYEKLFF. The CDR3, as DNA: TGTGCCAGCAGTGAACTGCGGTACGAAAAACTGTTTTTT.

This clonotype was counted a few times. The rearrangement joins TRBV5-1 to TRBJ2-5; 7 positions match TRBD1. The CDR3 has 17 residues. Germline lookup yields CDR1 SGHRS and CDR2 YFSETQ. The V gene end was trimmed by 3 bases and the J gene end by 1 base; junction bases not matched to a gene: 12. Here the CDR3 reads CASSSRLRTGVQETQYF. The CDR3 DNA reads TGCGCCAGCAGCTCACGGCTCCGGACAGGCGTCCAAGAGACCCAGTACTTC.

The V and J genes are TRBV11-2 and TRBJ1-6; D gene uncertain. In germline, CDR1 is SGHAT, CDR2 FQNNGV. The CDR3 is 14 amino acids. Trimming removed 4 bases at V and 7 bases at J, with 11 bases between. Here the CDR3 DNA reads TGTGCCAGCAGCTCCGGGGAAAGGAATTCACCCCTCCACTTT. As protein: CASSSGERNSPLHF.

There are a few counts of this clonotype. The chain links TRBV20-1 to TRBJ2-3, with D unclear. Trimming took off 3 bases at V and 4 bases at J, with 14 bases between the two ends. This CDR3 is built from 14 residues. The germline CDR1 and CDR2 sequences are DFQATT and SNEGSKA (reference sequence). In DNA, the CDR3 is TGCAGTGCTAGTGGGATGGGGTCCTCAGATACGCAGTATTTT. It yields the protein CSASGMGSSDTQYF.

In nucleotides, the CDR3 is TGTGCCAGCAGTTATGGACCCAGGACTAGCGGTCTTCCAACCGGGGAGCTGTTTTTT. This gives the protein CASSYGPRTSGLPTGELFF. The rearrangement uses TRBV27 and TRBJ2-2; 10 bases agree with TRBD2. With 4 bases clipped from V and 5 bases from J, the junction kept 16 bases outside the gene matches. The CDR3 consists of 19 residues. The germline V gene encodes CDR1 MNHEY and CDR2 SMNVEV (reference sequence).

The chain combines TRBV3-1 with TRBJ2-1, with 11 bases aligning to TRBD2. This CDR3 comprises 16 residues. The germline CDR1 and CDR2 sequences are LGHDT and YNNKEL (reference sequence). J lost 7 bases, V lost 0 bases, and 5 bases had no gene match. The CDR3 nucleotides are TGTGCCAGCAGCCAAGAGAGACTAGCGGGGACAAATGAGCAGTTCTTC. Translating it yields CASSQERLAGTNEQFF.

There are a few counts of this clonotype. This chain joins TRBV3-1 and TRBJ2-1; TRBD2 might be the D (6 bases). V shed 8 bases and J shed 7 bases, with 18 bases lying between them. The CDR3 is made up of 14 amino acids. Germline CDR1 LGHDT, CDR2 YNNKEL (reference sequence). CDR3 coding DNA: TGTGCCAGCGGTGCCGCGTGGGGGGAGAATGAGCAGTTCTTC. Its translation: CASGAAWGENEQFF.

CDR3 protein: CASSLRLASSSYNEQFF. The DNA of the CDR3 is TGTGCCAGCAGTTTGAGGCTAGCTTCGAGCTCCTACAATGAGCAGTTCTTC. The chain joins TRBV5-5 to TRBJ2-1, with D tentatively TRBD2 (5 bases). Trimming pared 5 bases from V and 0 bases from J, leaving 18 bases between. Germline loops: CDR1 SGHKS, CDR2 YYEKEE (reference sequence). The CDR3 totals 17 residues.

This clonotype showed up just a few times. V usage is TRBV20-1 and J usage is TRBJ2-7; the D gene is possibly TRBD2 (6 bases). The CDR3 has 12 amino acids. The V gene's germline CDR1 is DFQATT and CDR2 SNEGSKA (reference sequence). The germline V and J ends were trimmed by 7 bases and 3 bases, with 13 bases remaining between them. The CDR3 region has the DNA TGCAGTGTCTGGACTACCCACTACGAGCAGTACTTC. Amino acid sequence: CSVWTTHYEQYF.

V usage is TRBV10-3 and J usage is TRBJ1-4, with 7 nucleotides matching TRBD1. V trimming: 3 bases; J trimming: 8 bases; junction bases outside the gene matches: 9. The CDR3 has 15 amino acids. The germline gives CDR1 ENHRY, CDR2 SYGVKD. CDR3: CAISEGGRGPEKLFF. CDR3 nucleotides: TGTGCCATCAGTGAAGGGGGCAGGGGTCCGGAAAAACTGTTTTTT.

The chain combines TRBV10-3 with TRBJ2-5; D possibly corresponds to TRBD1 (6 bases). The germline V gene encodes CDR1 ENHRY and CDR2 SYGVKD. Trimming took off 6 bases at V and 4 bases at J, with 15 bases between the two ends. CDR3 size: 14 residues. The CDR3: CAIRLTGSVETQYF. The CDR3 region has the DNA TGTGCCATCAGGCTAACAGGGTCCGTAGAGACCCAGTACTTC.